Each of the 13 T cell receptor beta chains below was sequenced from the same sample in a study of blood T cell repertoires in COVID-19. Using immunoSEQ multiplex PCR, the repertoire was profiled, and TCRdb retains in-frame clones only, with some absent. The data show approximately 230,000 clones, with 86% seen just once and about 16% held by the top ten. The sequenced sample was PBMCs or T cells enriched from blood (not recorded which). The receptors were gathered from a man between 18 and 35 years old who had recovered from COVID-19.

V usage is TRBV27 and J usage is TRBJ2-7; D is unresolved. From germline, CDR1 is MNHEY and CDR2 SMNVEV (reference sequence). The CDR3 sequence is 15 residues long. V dropped 6 bases and J dropped 4 bases, with 19 bases sitting between them. DNA of the CDR3: TGTGCCAGCAGCCCCCGAGGCATGTCGGCGTACGAGCAGTACTTC. Translating gives CASSPRGMSAYEQYF.

On this clone itself: Its ends do not fully match the called genes, so a read error is possible. The chain joins TRBV18 to TRBJ1-2; TRBD1 is a possible D gene (5 bases). The germline CDR1 and CDR2 sequences are KGHSH and LQKENI. The CDR3 spans 11 residues. The CDR3 nucleotides read TGTGCCAGCTCTCACGGTGAGGACACGTACTTC. Amino acid sequence: CASSHGEDTYF.

This clone was seen just once. V is TRBV5-4 and J is TRBJ2-7; 12 bases line up with TRBD2. Germline assignment: CDR1 SGHNT and CDR2 YYREEE (reference sequence). The CDR3 covers 14 residues. The V segment lost 5 bases and the J segment 6 bases; nucleotides outside the gene matches: 6. The CDR3 reads CASRPLAGGGEQYF. As DNA, the CDR3 is TGTGCCAGCAGACCGCTAGCGGGAGGGGGCGAGCAGTACTTC.

The rearrangement joins TRBV5-1 to TRBJ1-1; 8 positions match TRBD1. The CDR3 runs 13 residues. V was clipped by 5 bases and J by 5 bases; unmatched bases: 5. Germline lookup yields CDR1 SGHRS and CDR2 YFSETQ. CDR3 nucleotide sequence: TGCGCCAGCAGGCAGGGGGCGAGTACTGAAGCTTTCTTT. Protein: CASRQGASTEAFF.

The table lists this clone with a count of one. The CDR3 DNA reads as TGTGCCAGCTCACTTACCGGGACAGTCTCCGAGCAGTACTTC. Translated, it gives CASSLTGTVSEQYF. The rearrangement joins TRBV18 to TRBJ2-7; 7 positions match TRBD1. Trimming took 4 bases from V and 6 from J; bases not matched to a gene: 9. This CDR3 comprises 14 residues. The V gene's germline CDR1 is KGHSH and CDR2 LQKENI.

V usage is TRBV6-1 and J usage is TRBJ2-2; D may be TRBD1 (5 bases). This CDR3 is 16 amino acids long. The V and J ends lost 4 bases and 4 bases respectively, with 16 bases between them. Germline CDR1 is MNHNS and CDR2 is SASEGT. CDR3 DNA: TGTGCCAGCAGTGTTTTCGTTGGGCAGGGCACCGGGGAGCTGTTTTTT. It is translated as CASSVFVGQGTGELFF.

This CDR3 is CATSDLRLSGTGELFF. Written as DNA, the CDR3 is TGTGCCACCAGTGATTTGCGCCTCTCAGGCACCGGGGAGCTGTTTTTT. The rearrangement uses TRBV24-1 and TRBJ2-2; no clear D gene. Germline V gene lookup returns CDR1 KGHDR and CDR2 SFDVKD. The ends were cut back, 0 bases at V and 4 bases at J, with 11 bases in the middle. CDR3 length equals 16 residues.

This rearrangement joins TRBV28 to TRBJ1-3; D perhaps matches TRBD1 (6 bases). CDR1 MDHEN and CDR2 SYDVKM come from the germline V gene. V lost 5 bases and J 0 bases, leaving 17 bases between the germline ends. The CDR3 length is 17 residues. CDR3 protein: CASSERTGFLSGNTIYF. DNA of the CDR3: TGTGCCAGCAGTGAACGAACAGGGTTCCTCTCTGGAAACACCATATATTTT.

This chain connects TRBV28 to TRBJ2-3, with 7 bases identical to TRBD2. Germline lookup yields CDR1 MDHEN and CDR2 SYDVKM. The V segment lost 5 bases and the J segment 10 bases; nucleotides outside the gene matches: 15. CDR3 length equals 15 residues. The CDR3 protein is CASSPQTGGKVAQYF. CDR3 DNA sequence: TGTGCCAGCAGTCCCCAAACGGGAGGAAAGGTTGCGCAGTATTTT.

The rearrangement links TRBV27 to TRBJ1-6, with TRBD1 matching over 7 bases. V was pared by 6 bases and J by 0 bases, with 5 bases of the junction left unmatched. Germline loops: CDR1 MNHEY, CDR2 SMNVEV (reference sequence). The CDR3 loop spans 16 amino acids. The CDR3 DNA follows: TGTGCCAGCAGCCCGACAGGGAGCTCCTATAATTCACCCCTCCACTTT. The encoded protein is CASSPTGSSYNSPLHF.

The V gene is TRBV4-1, the J gene TRBJ2-5; possible D gene TRBD2, 5 bases. Per germline, CDR1 MGHRA and CDR2 YSYEKL. V was trimmed by 1 base and J by 5 bases, leaving 14 bases between them. The CDR3 extends over 15 amino acids. CDR3 loop: CASSQVSLRGETQYF. CDR3 nucleotide sequence: TGCGCCAGCAGCCAAGTAAGCCTTCGCGGGGAGACCCAGTACTTC.

This clone was observed a single time. This rearrangement joins TRBV5-6 to TRBJ1-1, with 7 bases lining up with TRBD1. The CDR3 length is 16 residues. V dropped 7 bases and J dropped 1; count of bases not matched to a gene: 13. Germline CDR1 and CDR2: SGHDT and YYEEEE. CDR3 protein: CASQPTPDRENTEAFF. CDR3 DNA: TGTGCCAGCCAACCGACCCCTGACAGGGAGAACACTGAAGCTTTCTTT.

The rearrangement links TRBV18 to TRBJ2-3, with 9 positions matching TRBD2. V was clipped by 2 bases and J by 7 bases; unmatched bases: 10. Germline CDR1 and CDR2: KGHSH and LQKENI. This CDR3 spans 16 amino acids. The CDR3 DNA reads as TGTGCCAGCTCACCAAGACCGGGACTAGCAGCAAATACGCAGTATTTT. Amino acids: CASSPRPGLAANTQYF. The full variable domain, rest sourced from reference TRBV18 and TRBJ2-3, is NAGVMQNPRHLVRRRGQEARLRCSPMKGHSHVYWYRQLPEEGLKFMVYLQKENIIDESGMPKERFSAEFPKEGPSILRIQQVVRGDSAAYFCASSPRPGLAANTQYFGPGTRLTVL.